This T cell receptor (beta chain) was identified during a study of T-cell memory formation after mild COVID-19. Constant-segment-primed 5'RACE gave TCR alpha and TCR beta cDNA libraries with sample barcodes and UMIs. TCRdb recomputed calls from the 5' RACE reads with MiXCR, one row per CDR3 protein. The table records more than 250,000 distinct CDR3 sequences, around 15% of them present only once. A note on this clonotype: The antigen is not known.

Germline assignment: CDR1 DFQATT and CDR2 SNEGSKA (reference sequence). V was pared by 4 bases and J by 5 bases, with 8 bases of the junction left unmatched. CDR3 length: 14 residues. Study findings and constraints: There was no confirmation that second-wave clones peaking on day 37 were SARS-CoV-2 specific.

Material: PBMCs or a T cell subset sorted from them (not recorded which). The clonotype originates from a man aged 18 to 29 who had mild COVID-19 (a few samples of this study predate the infection). Cell type and time point are not known. The V and J genes are TRBV20-1 and TRBJ1-5, with 7 bases that match TRBD1. The CDR3 DNA follows: TGCAGTGCTACCTCCGGGACAGATTATCAGCCCCAGCATTTT. The encoded protein is CSATSGTDYQPQHF.